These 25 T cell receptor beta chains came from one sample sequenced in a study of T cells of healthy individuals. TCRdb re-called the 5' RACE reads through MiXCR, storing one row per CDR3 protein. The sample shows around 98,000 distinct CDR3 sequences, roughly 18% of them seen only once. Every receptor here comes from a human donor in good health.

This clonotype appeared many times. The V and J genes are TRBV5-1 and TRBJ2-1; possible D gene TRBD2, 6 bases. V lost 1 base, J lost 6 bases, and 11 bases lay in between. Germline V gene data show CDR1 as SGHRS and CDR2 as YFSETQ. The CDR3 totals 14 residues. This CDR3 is CASSLQGLLNEQFF. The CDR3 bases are TGCGCCAGCAGCTTGCAGGGACTCCTCAATGAGCAGTTCTTC.

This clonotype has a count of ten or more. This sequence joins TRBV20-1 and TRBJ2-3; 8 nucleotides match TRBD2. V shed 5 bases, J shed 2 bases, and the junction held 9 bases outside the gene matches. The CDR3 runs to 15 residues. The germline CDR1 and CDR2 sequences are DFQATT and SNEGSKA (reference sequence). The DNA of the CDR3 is TGCAGTGCTCACCGAACTAGCGGTCTCACAGATACGCAGTATTTT. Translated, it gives CSAHRTSGLTDTQYF.

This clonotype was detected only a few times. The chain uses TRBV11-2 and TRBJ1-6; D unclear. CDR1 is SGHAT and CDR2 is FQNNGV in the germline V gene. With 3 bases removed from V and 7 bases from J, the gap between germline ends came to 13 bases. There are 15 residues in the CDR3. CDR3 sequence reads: CASSFNGQENSPLHF. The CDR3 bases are TGTGCCAGCAGCTTTAATGGCCAGGAGAATTCACCCCTCCACTTT.

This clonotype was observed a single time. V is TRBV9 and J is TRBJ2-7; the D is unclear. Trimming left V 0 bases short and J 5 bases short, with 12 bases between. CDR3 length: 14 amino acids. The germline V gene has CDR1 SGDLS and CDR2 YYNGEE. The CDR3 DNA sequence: TGTGCCAGCAGCGTAGATTATAGGGCCGACGAGCAGTACTTC. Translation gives CASSVDYRADEQYF.

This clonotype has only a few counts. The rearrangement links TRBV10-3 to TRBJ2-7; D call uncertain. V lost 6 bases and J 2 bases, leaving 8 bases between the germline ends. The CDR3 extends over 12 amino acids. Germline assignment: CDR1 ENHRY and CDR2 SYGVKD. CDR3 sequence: CAIRADTYEQYF. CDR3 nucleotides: TGTGCCATCAGGGCAGACACCTACGAGCAGTACTTC.

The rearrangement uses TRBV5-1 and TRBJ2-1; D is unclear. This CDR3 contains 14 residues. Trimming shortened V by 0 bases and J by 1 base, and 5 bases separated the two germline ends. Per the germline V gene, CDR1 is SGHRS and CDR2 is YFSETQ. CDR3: CASSLAQSYNEQFF. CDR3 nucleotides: TGCGCCAGCAGCTTGGCTCAGTCCTACAATGAGCAGTTCTTC.

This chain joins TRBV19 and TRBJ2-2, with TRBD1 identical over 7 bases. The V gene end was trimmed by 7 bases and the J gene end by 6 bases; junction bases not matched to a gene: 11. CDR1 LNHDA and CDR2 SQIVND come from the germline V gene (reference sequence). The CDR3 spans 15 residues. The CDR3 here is CASIRPGTEAGELFF. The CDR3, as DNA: TGTGCCAGTATCCGTCCCGGGACAGAAGCCGGGGAGCTGTTTTTT.

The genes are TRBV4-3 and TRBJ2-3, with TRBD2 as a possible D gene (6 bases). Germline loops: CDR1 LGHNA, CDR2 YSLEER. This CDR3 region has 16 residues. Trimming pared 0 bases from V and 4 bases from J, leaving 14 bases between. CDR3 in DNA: TGCGCCAGCAGCCAAGATGGCGGAGCGGGCGCAGATACGCAGTATTTT. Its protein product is CASSQDGGAGADTQYF.

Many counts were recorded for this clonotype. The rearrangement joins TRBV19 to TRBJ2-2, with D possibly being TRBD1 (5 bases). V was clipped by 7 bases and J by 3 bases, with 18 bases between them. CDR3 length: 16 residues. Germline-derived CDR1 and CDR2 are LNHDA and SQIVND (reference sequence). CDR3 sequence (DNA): TGTGCCAGTACCCCAATGGGGCCGGCGGACACCGGGGAGCTGTTTTTT. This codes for CASTPMGPADTGELFF.

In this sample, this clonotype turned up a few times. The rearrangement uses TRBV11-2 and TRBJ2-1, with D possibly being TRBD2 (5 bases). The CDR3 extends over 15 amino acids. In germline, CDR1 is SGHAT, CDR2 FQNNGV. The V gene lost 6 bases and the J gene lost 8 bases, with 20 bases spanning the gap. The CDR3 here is CASSLGVVVSDEQFF. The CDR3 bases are TGTGCCAGCAGTCTCGGGGTGGTGGTTAGCGATGAGCAGTTCTTC.

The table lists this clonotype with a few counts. The CDR3 loop reads CASSMGLAGGLGDTQYF. The DNA for the CDR3 is TGTGCCAGCAGCATGGGACTAGCGGGGGGTCTGGGAGATACGCAGTATTTT. The chain carries TRBV9 and TRBJ2-3, with TRBD2 matching 15 bases. V was clipped by 4 bases and J by 5 bases; unmatched bases: 8. The CDR3 length is 17 residues. Per the germline V gene, CDR1 is SGDLS and CDR2 is YYNGEE.

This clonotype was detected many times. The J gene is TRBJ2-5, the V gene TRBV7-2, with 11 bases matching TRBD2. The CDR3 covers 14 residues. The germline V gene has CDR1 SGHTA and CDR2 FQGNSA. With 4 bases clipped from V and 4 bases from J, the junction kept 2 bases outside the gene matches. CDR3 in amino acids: CASSSLAGVETQYF. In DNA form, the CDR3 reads TGTGCCAGCAGCTCACTAGCGGGGGTAGAGACCCAGTACTTC.

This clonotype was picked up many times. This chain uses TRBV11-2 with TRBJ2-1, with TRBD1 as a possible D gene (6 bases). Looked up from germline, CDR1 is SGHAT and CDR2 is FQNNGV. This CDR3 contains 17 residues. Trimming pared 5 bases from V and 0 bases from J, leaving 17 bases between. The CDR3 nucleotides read TGTGCCAGCAGCCAACAACAGGGTCCGAGCTCCTACAATGAGCAGTTCTTC. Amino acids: CASSQQQGPSSYNEQFF.

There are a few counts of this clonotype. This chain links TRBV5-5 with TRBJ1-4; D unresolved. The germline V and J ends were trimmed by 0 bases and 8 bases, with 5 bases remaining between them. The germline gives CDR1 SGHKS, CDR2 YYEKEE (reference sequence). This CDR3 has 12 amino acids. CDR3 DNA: TGTGCCAGCAGCTTGGCGGCGGAAAAACTGTTTTTT. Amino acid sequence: CASSLAAEKLFF.

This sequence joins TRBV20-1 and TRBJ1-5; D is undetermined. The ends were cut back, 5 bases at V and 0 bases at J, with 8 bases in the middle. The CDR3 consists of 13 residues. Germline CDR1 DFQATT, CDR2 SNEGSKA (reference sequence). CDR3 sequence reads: CSAAPDSNQPQHF. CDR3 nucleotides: TGCAGTGCTGCTCCCGATAGCAATCAGCCCCAGCATTTT.

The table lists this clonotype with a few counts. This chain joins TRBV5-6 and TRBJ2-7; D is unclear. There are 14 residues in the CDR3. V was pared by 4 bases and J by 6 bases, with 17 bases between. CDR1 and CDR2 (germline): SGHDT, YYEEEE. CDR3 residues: CASSLESSGGEQYF. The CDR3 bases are TGTGCCAGCAGCCTTGAATCCTCGGGTGGCGAGCAGTACTTC.

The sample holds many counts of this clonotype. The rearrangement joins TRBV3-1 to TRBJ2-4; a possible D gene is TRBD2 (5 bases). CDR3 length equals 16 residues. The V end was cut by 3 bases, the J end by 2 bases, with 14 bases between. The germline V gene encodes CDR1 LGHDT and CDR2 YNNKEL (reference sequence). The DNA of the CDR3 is TGTGCCAGCAGCCACGGGGATGGACCCCCCAAAAACATTCAGTACTTC. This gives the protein CASSHGDGPPKNIQYF. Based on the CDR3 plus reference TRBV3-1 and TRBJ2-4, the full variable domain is DTAVSQTPKYLVTQMGNDKSIKCEQNLGHDTMYWYKQDSKKFLKIMFSYNNKELIINETVPNRFSPKSPDKAHLNLHINSLELGDSAVYFCASSHGDGPPKNIQYFGAGTRLSVL.

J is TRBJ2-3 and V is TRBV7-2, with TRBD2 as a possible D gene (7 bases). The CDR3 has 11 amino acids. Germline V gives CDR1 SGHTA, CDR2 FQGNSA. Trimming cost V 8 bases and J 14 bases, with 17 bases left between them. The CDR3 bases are TGTGCCAGCGGAGCCGCAAGGGGGGGGTATTTT. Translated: CASGAARGGYF.

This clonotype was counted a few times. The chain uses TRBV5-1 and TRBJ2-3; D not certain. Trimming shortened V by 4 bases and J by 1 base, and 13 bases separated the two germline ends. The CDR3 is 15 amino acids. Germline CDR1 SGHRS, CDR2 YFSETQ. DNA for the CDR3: TGCGCCAGCAGCGCGCGTGGTCCAGGCACAGATACGCAGTATTTT. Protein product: CASSARGPGTDTQYF. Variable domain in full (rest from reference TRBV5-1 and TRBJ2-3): KAGVTQTPRYLIKTRGQQVTLSCSPISGHRSVSWYQQTPGQGLQFLFEYFSETQRNKGNFPGRFSGRQFSNSRSEMNVSTLELGDSALYLCASSARGPGTDTQYFGPGTRLTVL.

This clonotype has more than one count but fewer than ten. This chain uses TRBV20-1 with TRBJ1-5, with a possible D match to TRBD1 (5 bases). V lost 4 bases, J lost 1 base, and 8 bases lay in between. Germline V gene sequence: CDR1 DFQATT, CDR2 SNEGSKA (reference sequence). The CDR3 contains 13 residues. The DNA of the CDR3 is TGCAGTGCTAAGCAGGGAAGCAATCAGCCCCAGCATTTT. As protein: CSAKQGSNQPQHF.

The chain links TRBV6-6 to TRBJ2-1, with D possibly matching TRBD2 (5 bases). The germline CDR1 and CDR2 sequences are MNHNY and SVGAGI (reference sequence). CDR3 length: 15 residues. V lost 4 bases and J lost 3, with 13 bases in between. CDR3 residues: CASSFPGKDYNEQFF. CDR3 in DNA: TGTGCCAGCAGTTTTCCCGGGAAAGACTACAATGAGCAGTTCTTC.

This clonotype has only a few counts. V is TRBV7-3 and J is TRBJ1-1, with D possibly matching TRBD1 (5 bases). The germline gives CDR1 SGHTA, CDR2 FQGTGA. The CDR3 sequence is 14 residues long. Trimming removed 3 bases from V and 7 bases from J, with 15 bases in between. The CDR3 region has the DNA TGTGCCAGCAGCTTGACGGGGGGGAAAGGTGAAGCTTTCTTT. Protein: CASSLTGGKGEAFF. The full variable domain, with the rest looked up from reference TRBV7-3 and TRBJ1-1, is GAGVSQTPSNKVTEKGKYVELRCDPISGHTALYWYRQSLGQGPEFLIYFQGTGAADDSGLPNDRFFAVRPEGSVSTLKIQRTERGDSAVYLCASSLTGGKGEAFFGQGTRLTVV.

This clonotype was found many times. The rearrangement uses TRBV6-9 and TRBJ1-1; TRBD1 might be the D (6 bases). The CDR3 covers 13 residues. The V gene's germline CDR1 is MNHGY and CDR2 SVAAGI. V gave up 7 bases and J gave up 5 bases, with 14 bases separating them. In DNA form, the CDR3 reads TGTGCCAGCATCCGGGAAGGGGGAACTGAAGCTTTCTTT. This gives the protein CASIREGGTEAFF.

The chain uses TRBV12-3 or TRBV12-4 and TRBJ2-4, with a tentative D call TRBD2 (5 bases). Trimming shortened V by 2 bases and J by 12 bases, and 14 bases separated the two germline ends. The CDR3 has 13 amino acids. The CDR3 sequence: CASSLSVTRTQYF. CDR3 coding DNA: TGTGCCAGCAGTTTAAGTGTCACTAGGACTCAGTACTTC.

The CDR3 sequence is CASRPPGQWTGELFF. The CDR3 DNA sequence: TGTGCCAGCAGACCACCCGGACAGTGGACCGGGGAGCTGTTTTTT. The chain has TRBV28 and TRBJ2-2, with D tentatively TRBD1 (6 bases). V was trimmed by 6 bases and J by 5 bases, leaving 16 bases between them. Germline CDR1 is MDHEN and CDR2 is SYDVKM. The CDR3 extends over 15 amino acids.